The entry that follows covers one T cell receptor (beta chain) sequence. This clonotype was counted many times. Its recognized antigen is unknown. Base quality data are lacking; no much larger clone is found one base away. This record belongs to a study of regulatory T cells in long-lasting Graves disease (dated by TCRdb to the early 2020s). Background on the whole study: Antithyroid drugs had been taken for less than 3 months by newly diagnosed Graves' disease patients. Persistent Graves' disease patients were compared with newly diagnosed Graves' disease patients by peripheral blood TCR sequencing and RNA sequencing. TCR sequencing covered around 13 persistent and 20 newly diagnosed Graves' disease patients, some 33 samples in total. The study was registered as a clinical trial and conducted in China.

From cysteine to phenylalanine, the CDR3 is 11 amino acids long. The DNA shown is the 33-base CDR3, in frame from base 1. Trimming costs V 4 bases and J 8 bases, and their ends lie 6 bases apart. Results the study describes overall, beyond this receptor: Only the TCR beta chain was sequenced and analyzed. Persistent patients shared more public clonotypes among themselves (2,741) than newly diagnosed patients did (more than 950). Only peripheral blood was studied, because thyroid tissue, the primary lesion, was inaccessible. TRBV28, TRBJ1-2 and TRBJ2-5 were preferentially used in persistent disease, while TRBV20-1 and TRBJ2-1 were favored in newly diagnosed disease. Compared with newly diagnosed patients, persistent Graves' disease patients had lower TCR Shannon entropy and fewer highly expanded clones, which suggests clonal expansion. The authors acknowledged the small sample size as a limitation that may reduce accuracy.

Library generation was performed with multiplex PCR. Sequenced using an Illumina HiSeq 4000. CDR3 regions were amplified by Arm-PCR with iRepertoire HTBI primers to construct TCR beta libraries. PCR products were gel purified before sequencing. Per the authors' processing: Across samples, 60 to 70 TRBV and roughly 13 TRBJ segments were identified and used for gene usage analysis of CDR3 amino acid clonotypes. Filtered high-quality paired reads were merged into contigs using COPE and FqMerger. Contigs were aligned with BLAST to IMGT TRBV, TRBD and TRBJ reference genes, and CDR3 was defined per IMGT. Any clonotype with a frequency above 0.1% was counted as a highly expanded clone. Shannon entropy was used to measure repertoire diversity, and the Gini coefficient was used to measure V-J evenness. Clonotypes shared by more than one individual were considered public. In-frame beta chains were kept once TCRdb had trimmed the public reads at Q25 with fastp and called clones with MiXCR. One record per CDR3 amino acid sequence lists the most common genes and DNA. TCRdb assigned the V and J calls; the authors' analysis was not used. The sample table contains 540,000 or so distinct CDR3 sequences; only one count was recorded for roughly 13% of them. The ten largest account for 8% to 10% of the sample.

What this sample's time point label stands for: newly diagnosed GD, antithyroid drugs for less than 3 months. For both TCR sequencing and RNA sequencing, RNA was extracted from PBMCs in TRIzol. The diagnosis of Graves' disease followed American Thyroid Association guidelines. Patients were recruited from an endocrinology department in Xi'an, China. From each patient, approximately 10 milliliters of peripheral blood was collected into an EDTA anticoagulant tube. Ficoll Paque Plus density gradient separation was used to isolate PBMCs, and no further T cell sorting was performed. An Agilent 2100 Bioanalyzer and agarose gel were used to check RNA quality, and a NanoDrop 2000 was used to measure RNA concentration. This same sample was also part of a study on T cells in Graves' hyperthyroidism and ophthalmopathy. The other study reports the following: Stable Graves' hyperthyroidism was defined as the absence of progression to ophthalmopathy over 18 months of follow-up. The hyperthyroidism patients were between 18 and 65 years old and newly diagnosed, with a disease duration of less than 2 months. The study excluded patients with uncontrolled infections, other autoimmune diseases, pregnancy or lactation. Clinical symptoms, serum thyroxine and TRAb, thyroid ultrasound, and orbital computed tomography formed the basis for the diagnoses. For the first round of RT-PCR on the TCR CDR3, the HTBI primer set was used together with the Qiagen OneStep RT-PCR kit. Most expanded thyroid clonotypes (frequency above 0.001) were also detected in blood, a finding suggesting that blood repertoires may reflect thyroid immune responses. A 13 V-J signature model separated ophthalmopathy from stable hyperthyroidism, with just over 85% sensitivity and approximately 81% specificity in cross-validation and 80%/75% in testing. In validation, the model predicted progression to ophthalmopathy a median of roughly 6.2 months before onset, with about 71% sensitivity and about 72% specificity. TCR V-J signatures able to tell the groups apart were searched for in a discovery cohort of more than 90 patients, of whom over 40 had Graves' ophthalmopathy and roughly 58 had stable Graves' hyperthyroidism. An independent validation cohort of 18 to 20 hyperthyroidism patients and more than 15 patients who later progressed to ophthalmopathy tested prospective prediction of ophthalmopathy. The approximately 100 discovery patients were randomly split 7:3 into training and test sets. The study also compared thyroid tissue and blood T-cell repertoires from roughly six Graves' hyperthyroidism patients. After sampling, hyperthyroidism patients received methimazole starting at 30 mg daily, and ophthalmopathy patients received high-dose intravenous methylprednisolone. Libraries were constructed in a second round of multiplex PCR, after which size selection and purification were carried out. The libraries were sequenced on an Illumina HiSeq2000 using paired-end 100 bp reads. SOAPnuke was used to process the raw data, throwing out any read that contained adapters or uncalled bases, had a mean Phred below 15, or lacked an exact constant-primer or identifier match. High-quality paired reads were merged using COPE v1.2.5, and each unique nucleotide sequence was defined as a clonotype. Clonotypes were aligned to IMGT TRBV, TRBD and TRBJ reference segments using MiTCR v1.1. Only V-J combinations with frequency above 0.0001, covering 99% to 99.2% of repertoires, were analysed. A TCS score was defined as the ratio of F50 (clonal expansion) to E x V (chaos), with BLOSUM62-based TCRdist applied between CDR3 peptides within each V-J. Welch's t-statistics and random forest reduced fewer than 550 V-J features to under 15, which were used in a naive Bayes classifier (R e1071). No statistical method was used to set the sample size in advance, and investigators knew the group allocation. TCR Vbeta CDR3 sequencing of some 140 peripheral blood samples (about 45 ophthalmopathy, roughly 74 hyperthyroidism and roughly 17 progressor patients) is reported in the paper.

The rearranged segments are TRBV12-3 or TRBV12-4 and TRBJ2-1; no confident D gene assignment can be made. The receptor was derived from a man aged 30 to 39 with Graves disease. Donor details come from another sample of the same person, matched by shared clones. The source material was peripheral blood mononuclear cells (PBMCs), sampled at new diagnosis, from a patient treated with antithyroid drugs. The CDR3 reads as follows: CASSYSDEQFF. Here is the DNA: TGTGCCAGCAGTTACTCCGATGAGCAGTTCTTC.